This record looks at one T cell receptor beta chain sequence and its context. The sample belongs to a study of T cell clones after liver transplantation. Across the study: Apart from a few HCV-positive recipients, transplants were for non-autoimmune, non-viral reasons.

The germline V gene encodes CDR1 SGHAT and CDR2 FQNNGV. Trimming removed 5 bases from V and 1 base from J; junction bases left unmatched: 10. CDR3 length: 16 amino acids. Sequenced by immunoSEQ multiplex PCR; TCRdb stores in-frame clones only, minus some. The sample records under 20,000 clones, approximately 89% being singletons. This TCR came from a human donor who received a liver transplant. This specimen was CD8+ T cells from blood, taken before liver transplant. The J gene is TRBJ1-1, the V gene TRBV11-2; 7 positions agree with TRBD1. The DNA for the CDR3 is TGTGCCAGCAGCCTCCATTTAGGGGGCGCGAACACTGAAGCTTTCTTT. This sequence encodes CASSLHLGGANTEAFF.